The clone carrying this TCR beta chain was detected many times. Each CDR3 protein gets one entry after TCRdb re-called the 5' RACE reads with MiXCR. The table shows some 49,000 distinct CDR3 sequences, with approximately 10% occurring only once. These data originate in a study of early T cells in non-severe SARS-CoV-2 infection. Study overall: Chains were not paired, and sequencing was done on bulk RNA from unsorted whole blood.

The germline gives CDR1 MNHEY, CDR2 SVGEGT. With 4 bases clipped from V and 4 bases from J, the junction kept 7 bases outside the gene matches. The CDR3 is 15 residues long. The chain employs TRBV6-2 or TRBV6-3 and TRBJ2-7; 10 bases line up with TRBD1. Source material: whole blood. The source is an adult who was a healthcare worker with PCR-confirmed SARS-CoV-2 infection or an uninfected control (not recorded which). The CDR3 DNA is TGTGCCAGCAGTTCCCCGGGACAGGGGAAGTACGAGCAGTACTTC. As protein: CASSSPGQGKYEQYF.